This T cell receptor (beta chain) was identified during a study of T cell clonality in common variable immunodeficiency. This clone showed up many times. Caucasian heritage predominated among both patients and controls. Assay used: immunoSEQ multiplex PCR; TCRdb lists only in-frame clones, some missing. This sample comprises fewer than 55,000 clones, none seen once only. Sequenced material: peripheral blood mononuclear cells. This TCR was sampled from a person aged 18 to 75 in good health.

The CDR3 DNA, read in part, is TGTGCCAGCAGCTTGGCCGGACAGAACATT. Amino acid sequence: CASSLAGQNI. The entire CDR3 sequence reads CASSLAGQNIQYF. The chain joins TRBV11-1 to TRBJ2-4, with a tentative D call TRBD1 (6 bases). From the germline J gene comes the end of the CDR3, since the read stops 3 residues before it. The CDR3 consists of 13 residues. Germline V gene sequence: CDR1 SGHAT, CDR2 FQDESV (reference sequence). Trimming pared 3 bases from V and 7 bases from J, leaving 10 bases between.